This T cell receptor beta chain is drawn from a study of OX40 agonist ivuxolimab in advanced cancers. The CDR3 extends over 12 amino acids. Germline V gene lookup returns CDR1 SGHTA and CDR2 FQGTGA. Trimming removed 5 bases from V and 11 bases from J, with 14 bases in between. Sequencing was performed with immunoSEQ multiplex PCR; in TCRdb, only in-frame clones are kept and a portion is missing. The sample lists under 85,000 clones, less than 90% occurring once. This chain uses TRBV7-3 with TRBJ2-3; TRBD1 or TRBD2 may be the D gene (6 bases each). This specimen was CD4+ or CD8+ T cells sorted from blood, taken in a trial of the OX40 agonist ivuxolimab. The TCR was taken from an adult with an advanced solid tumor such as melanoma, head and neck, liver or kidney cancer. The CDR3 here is CASSQGGREQYF. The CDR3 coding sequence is TGTGCCAGCAGCCAAGGGGGGCGGGAGCAGTATTTT.